Presented here are 25 T cell receptor beta chains from one specimen sequenced in a study of T cell responses to AZD1222 COVID-19 vaccine. Profiled with immunoSEQ multiplex PCR; TCRdb holds only in-frame clones, not every one. Among 100,000 to 150,000 clones listed, about 90% were seen once. The source material was peripheral blood, sampled on day 0 of AZD1222 vaccination. The source is an adult in good health.

This clone was picked up a small number of times. This rearrangement joins TRBV3-1 (or the pseudogene TRBV3-2) to TRBJ2-7; D is unclear. CDR3 length equals 14 residues. V lost 4 bases and J 4 bases, leaving 14 bases between the germline ends. Germline CDR1 reads LGHDT; CDR2 reads YNNKEL (reference sequence). CDR3 loop: CASSRLGSTYEQYF. The CDR3 DNA sequence: TGTGCCAGCAGCCGCTTGGGTTCGACGTACGAGCAGTACTTC.

The rearrangement uses TRBV7-2 and TRBJ2-7; 7 positions agree with TRBD1. The J segment lost 1 base and the V segment lost 8 bases, leaving 2 bases of the junction unmatched. Germline loops: CDR1 SGHTA, CDR2 FQGNSA. The CDR3 consists of 12 residues. CDR3 protein: CASRDSSYEQYF. The CDR3 DNA reads as TGTGCCAGCCGGGACAGTTCCTACGAGCAGTACTTC.

The V call is TRBV4-1, the J call TRBJ1-2; D not resolved. The CDR3 contains 17 residues. V dropped 0 bases and J dropped 4 bases, with 18 bases sitting between them. The germline gives CDR1 MGHRA, CDR2 YSYEKL. The chain's CDR3 is CASSQDYSQDLIYGYTF. CDR3 DNA sequence: TGCGCCAGCAGCCAAGATTACAGCCAAGACCTGATCTATGGCTACACCTTC.

The chain has TRBV5-1 and TRBJ1-4; TRBD1 matches 8 bases. V was pared by 4 bases and J by 3 bases, with 5 bases of the junction left unmatched. The CDR3 consists of 15 residues. Germline V CDR1 and CDR2: SGHRS, YFSETQ. In nucleotides, the CDR3 is TGCGCCAGCAGCGCTCAGGGGGCTCCTAATGAAAAACTGTTTTTT. It codes for CASSAQGAPNEKLFF.

The gene calls are TRBV5-1 and TRBJ1-3; D is possibly TRBD1 (6 bases). The CDR3 consists of 14 residues. Trimming left V 0 bases short and J 5 bases short, with 9 bases between. Germline CDR1 and CDR2: SGHRS and YFSETQ. CDR3 region: CASSLDRERNTIYF. CDR3 nucleotides: TGCGCCAGCAGCTTGGACAGGGAAAGAAACACCATATATTTT. Full variable domain (remainder filled in from reference TRBV5-1 and TRBJ1-3): KAGVTQTPRYLIKTRGQQVTLSCSPISGHRSVSWYQQTPGQGLQFLFEYFSETQRNKGNFPGRFSGRQFSNSRSEMNVSTLELGDSALYLCASSLDRERNTIYFGEGSWLTVV.

This clone has more than one count but fewer than ten. The chain links TRBV30 to TRBJ1-2; D might be TRBD1 (5 bases). The CDR3 runs to 12 residues. The germline V gene encodes CDR1 GTSNPN and CDR2 SVGIG (reference sequence). V lost 5 bases and J 4 bases, leaving 11 bases between the germline ends. Here the CDR3 reads CAWGTGTYGYTF. CDR3 coding DNA: TGTGCCTGGGGGACCGGTACCTATGGCTACACCTTC.

The rearrangement uses TRBV7-2 and TRBJ2-7; D is unclear. The CDR3 consists of 15 residues. Looked up from germline, CDR1 is SGHTA and CDR2 is FQGNSA. Trimming removed 1 base at V and 2 bases at J, with 12 bases between. The CDR3 sequence: CASSLVLFHPYEQYF. The CDR3, as DNA: TGTGCCAGCAGCTTAGTACTATTCCACCCCTACGAGCAGTACTTC.

This chain uses TRBV5-5 with TRBJ2-7; no firm D call. Germline loops: CDR1 SGHKS, CDR2 YYEKEE (reference sequence). V was pared by 2 bases and J by 2 bases, with 11 bases between. The CDR3 has 14 amino acids. CDR3 loop: CASSLTDGTYEQYF. In DNA form, the CDR3 reads TGTGCCAGCAGCTTAACGGACGGAACCTACGAGCAGTACTTC.

The V and J genes are TRBV2 and TRBJ2-7; 10 bases align to TRBD1. The CDR3 runs 15 residues. V dropped 5 bases and J dropped 1; count of bases not matched to a gene: 5. Germline V lookup: CDR1 SNHLY, CDR2 FYNNEI. The CDR3 spells CASSLGQGVSYEQYF. The CDR3 region has the DNA TGTGCCAGCAGTCTCGGACAGGGGGTGTCCTACGAGCAGTACTTC.

This clone was detected only a few times. V gene TRBV5-4 combines with J gene TRBJ1-2; 8 positions agree with TRBD1. With 4 bases clipped from V and 6 bases from J, the junction kept 5 bases outside the gene matches. Germline V gene lookup returns CDR1 SGHNT and CDR2 YYREEE (reference sequence). The CDR3 spans 13 residues. The CDR3 nucleotides read TGTGCCAGCAGCCGGACAGGGAGGGATGGCTACACCTTC. Its translation is CASSRTGRDGYTF.

In regard to this clone: At one end, the junction sequence differs from germline, possibly due to a read error. This rearrangement joins TRBV9 to TRBJ2-3, with D possibly matching TRBD2 (6 bases). The CDR3 has 16 residues. In germline, CDR1 is SGDLS, CDR2 YYNGEE. The CDR3 DNA follows: TGTGCCAGTAGCGTTCGTAGCGGACCTAGCACAGATACGCAGTATTTT. Its protein product is CASSVRSGPSTDTQYF.

This clone was picked up a small number of times. J is TRBJ2-5 and V is TRBV7-3; D call uncertain. V gave up 5 bases and J gave up 7 bases, with 14 bases separating them. The CDR3 sequence is 13 residues long. Per germline, CDR1 SGHTA and CDR2 FQGTGA. CDR3 protein: CASSAYQEGTQYF. CDR3 nucleotide sequence: TGTGCCAGCAGCGCTTACCAAGAAGGGACCCAGTACTTC.

This chain uses TRBV6-5 with TRBJ1-2, with unresolved D. Germline V gene sequence: CDR1 MNHEY, CDR2 SVGAGI. The CDR3 loop spans 13 amino acids. V lost 10 bases and J lost 2, with 14 bases in between. The CDR3 nucleotides are TGTGCCACCAAATCCACGACCAACTATGGCTACACCTTC. Translating gives CATKSTTNYGYTF.

The genes are TRBV11-2 and TRBJ1-4; 10 nucleotides line up with TRBD1. The germline gives CDR1 SGHAT, CDR2 FQNNGV. This CDR3 has 16 residues. The J segment lost 7 bases and the V segment lost 5 bases, leaving 10 bases of the junction unmatched. The CDR3, as DNA: TGTGCCAGCAGCCCAAGAGGGGACAGGGGCGGTGAAAAACTGTTTTTT. Translation gives CASSPRGDRGGEKLFF.

This clone has only a few counts. This rearrangement joins TRBV15 to TRBJ1-1; D is perhaps TRBD1 (5 bases). CDR3 size: 17 residues. Trimming took off 4 bases at V and 4 bases at J, with 22 bases between the two ends. Germline V gene lookup returns CDR1 LNHNV and CDR2 YYDKDF (reference sequence). CDR3 in amino acids: CATSKDRQSDVPTEAFF. The CDR3 DNA is TGTGCCACCAGCAAAGACCGACAGTCAGACGTTCCCACTGAAGCTTTCTTT.

The chain combines TRBV29-1 with TRBJ1-3, with D perhaps matching TRBD1 (5 bases). The length of the CDR3 is 13 residues. The germline V and J ends were trimmed by 8 bases and 0 bases, with 11 bases remaining between them. Germline CDR1 reads SQVTM; CDR2 reads ANQGSEA. The CDR3 coding sequence is TGCAGCACTAGGGACGGCTCTGGAAACACCATATATTTT. This encodes CSTRDGSGNTIYF.

J is TRBJ2-7 and V is TRBV27; the D gene is possibly TRBD2 (6 bases). Per the germline V gene, CDR1 is MNHEY and CDR2 is SMNVEV (reference sequence). Between the trimmed V and J ends, which lost 6 bases and 3 bases, there was a span of 15 bases. The CDR3 is 14 residues long. CDR3 sequence: CASSWGERGYEQYF. CDR3 sequence (DNA): TGTGCCAGCAGCTGGGGGGAGAGGGGCTACGAGCAGTACTTC.

The J gene is TRBJ2-5, the V gene TRBV18, with D possibly matching TRBD1 (6 bases). V was trimmed by 4 bases and J by 1 base, leaving 16 bases between them. The CDR3 length is 16 residues. Germline-derived CDR1 and CDR2 are KGHSH and LQKENI. The CDR3, as DNA: TGTGCCAGCTCACATATGGACAGCATACTCCAAGAGACCCAGTACTTC. Translation: CASSHMDSILQETQYF.

This chain connects TRBV18 to TRBJ2-7; TRBD1 matches 7 bases. This CDR3 contains 14 residues. V shed 2 bases, J shed 4 bases, and the junction held 5 bases outside the gene matches. In germline, CDR1 is KGHSH, CDR2 LQKENI. The CDR3 here is CASSPSGTDYEQYF. The CDR3 DNA is TGTGCCAGCTCACCATCCGGGACAGATTACGAGCAGTACTTC.

The V call is TRBV6-5, the J call TRBJ1-6; possibly TRBD1 for D (6 bases). V was trimmed by 5 bases and J by 12 bases, leaving 17 bases between them. The CDR3 sequence is 14 residues long. CDR1 is MNHEY, CDR2 SVGAGI, per germline. For the CDR3, the DNA is TGTGCCAGCAGTCCTACAGGGTTTAACGGACCCCTCCACTTT. Its protein is CASSPTGFNGPLHF.

This clone was counted once. The chain links TRBV5-4 to TRBJ1-1; D is undetermined. V was clipped by 1 base and J by 1 base, with 11 bases between them. This CDR3 is 15 amino acids long. Germline V gene data show CDR1 as SGHNT and CDR2 as YYREEE (reference sequence). The CDR3 DNA reads TGTGCCAGCAGCTTGCAGTCGGCAGGGAACACTGAAGCTTTCTTT. Amino acids: CASSLQSAGNTEAFF.

With respect to this clone: A read error may produce the germline difference seen at one junction end. The chain has TRBV28 and TRBJ2-7; D is possibly TRBD2 (6 bases). Per the germline V gene, CDR1 is MDHEN and CDR2 is SYDVKM. The CDR3 contains 11 residues. CDR3 nucleotide sequence: TGTGCCAGCAGTTCGTTGGAGGGTATAGACTTC. It yields the protein CASSSLEGIDF.

The chain recombines TRBV5-4 with TRBJ2-5; TRBD1 is a possible D gene (6 bases). Trimming took off 4 bases at V and 4 bases at J, with 14 bases between the two ends. Germline CDR1 reads SGHNT; CDR2 reads YYREEE (reference sequence). CDR3 length: 14 amino acids. The CDR3 protein is CASSSNAGVETQYF. The CDR3 region has the DNA TGTGCCAGCAGCAGTAATGCAGGGGTAGAGACCCAGTACTTC.

The genes are TRBV13 and TRBJ2-7; 9 bases are shared with TRBD1. Germline V CDR1 and CDR2: PRHDT, FYEKMQ (reference sequence). J was trimmed by 6 bases and V by 4 bases; bases with no gene match: 10. The CDR3 loop spans 15 amino acids. The CDR3 is CASSSFRDRVGEQYF. The CDR3 coding sequence is TGTGCCAGCAGCTCCTTCCGGGACAGGGTCGGCGAGCAGTACTTC.

The V gene is TRBV18, the J gene TRBJ2-7, with a weak D call TRBD1 (6 bases). This CDR3 comprises 15 residues. The V gene lost 2 bases and the J gene lost 3 bases, with 14 bases spanning the gap. Germline V lookup: CDR1 KGHSH, CDR2 LQKENI. CDR3 region: CASSPSSGVGYEQYF. The CDR3 DNA reads as TGTGCCAGCTCACCATCCTCAGGGGTGGGCTACGAGCAGTACTTC.